A single sample gave rise to the 32 T cell receptor beta chains below, sequenced in a study of blood T cell repertoires in COVID-19. Some clones are missing from TCRdb's copy, which holds only in-frame ones; the method was immunoSEQ multiplex PCR. The sample yields roughly 77,000 clones, 80% seen once. Specimen: peripheral blood. The receptors derive from a woman in her seventies with acute or convalescent COVID-19.

The gene calls are TRBV11-2 and TRBJ2-7; perhaps TRBD2 as D (7 bases). Trimming stripped 5 bases from V and 3 bases from J, with 17 bases between. The CDR3 has 15 residues. The germline gives CDR1 SGHAT, CDR2 FQNNGV. The CDR3 nucleotides read TGTGCCAGCAGCCCGCATGCGGGGGCCTACTACGAGCAGTACTTC. Protein product: CASSPHAGAYYEQYF.

The chain joins TRBV24-1 to TRBJ1-2; 8 positions match TRBD1. V was clipped by 4 bases and J by 3 bases; unmatched bases: 3. This CDR3 has 14 residues. Germline-derived CDR1 and CDR2 are KGHDR and SFDVKD. The CDR3: CATSDQTGDYGYTF. Here the CDR3 DNA reads TGTGCCACCAGTGACCAGACAGGGGACTATGGCTACACCTTC.

This chain connects TRBV29-1 to TRBJ1-4, with 8 nucleotides matching TRBD1. The CDR3 loop spans 13 amino acids. The germline V gene encodes CDR1 SQVTM and CDR2 ANQGSEA. V gave up 5 bases and J gave up 8 bases; unmatched junction bases: 7. The CDR3 sequence: CSVLGQGGEKLFF. The CDR3 region has the DNA TGCAGCGTTCTCGGACAGGGAGGGGAAAAACTGTTTTTT.

Turning to this clone: The junction does not match germline at one end; this may be a read error. This sequence joins TRBV10-2 and TRBJ1-1; D call uncertain. CDR3 length: 15 amino acids. The germline V gene has CDR1 WSHSY and CDR2 SAAADI. In DNA, the CDR3 is TGCGCCAGCAGAGAGTGGTCGGAGTTTGGCACTGAAGCTTTCTTT. Amino acids: CASREWSEFGTEAFF.

This CDR3 reads CASRGEVASPLHF. CDR3 nucleotides: TGTGCCAGCAGGGGAGAAGTCGCATCACCCCTCCACTTT. The V gene is TRBV2, the J gene TRBJ1-6; D ambiguous. V was cut by 6 bases and J by 10 bases, with 13 bases left in between. The CDR3 has 13 amino acids. Germline V CDR1 and CDR2: SNHLY, FYNNEI.

J is TRBJ2-1 and V is TRBV10-2; maybe TRBD1 (5 bases). The CDR3 has 14 residues. Trimming cost V 11 bases and J 2 bases, with 16 bases left between them. CDR1 is WSHSY and CDR2 is SAAADI in the germline V gene. CDR3 sequence: CAVLRGAPYNEQFF. CDR3 nucleotide sequence: TGCGCCGTACTAAGGGGTGCCCCCTACAATGAGCAGTTCTTC.

The J gene is TRBJ2-1, the V gene TRBV19; 7 bases match TRBD2. J lost 7 bases, V lost 3 bases, and 9 bases had no gene match. CDR1 is LNHDA and CDR2 is SQIVND in the germline V gene (reference sequence). The length of the CDR3 is 15 residues. The CDR3 loop is CASSIGGGGRNEQFF. The CDR3 bases are TGTGCCAGTAGTATCGGCGGGGGAGGGAGGAATGAGCAGTTCTTC. Together with reference TRBV19 and TRBJ2-1, the CDR3 gives the full variable domain: DGGITQSPKYLFRKEGQNVTLSCEQNLNHDAMYWYRQDPGQGLRLIYYSQIVNDFQKGDIAEGYSVSREKKESFPLTVTSAQKNPTAFYLCASSIGGGGRNEQFFGPGTRLTVL.

The chain is built from TRBV7-9 and TRBJ1-3, with a tentative D call TRBD1 (6 bases). V was pared by 0 bases and J by 4 bases, with 7 bases between. The CDR3 runs 14 residues. The germline CDR1 and CDR2 sequences are SEHNR and FQNEAQ (reference sequence). Written as DNA, the CDR3 is TGTGCCAGCAGCTTAGCCAGGGGAGGAAACACCATATATTTT. Translating it yields CASSLARGGNTIYF.

This clone was observed once. The V call is TRBV4-2, the J call TRBJ2-3; 10 bases are a match to TRBD2. This CDR3 region has 17 residues. After removal of 0 bases from V and 6 bases from J, the junction contained 9 bases not matched to a gene. Germline CDR1 and CDR2: LGHNA and YNFKEQ. The CDR3 DNA follows: TGTGCCAGCAGCCAAGATTGGAGCGGGGGGGAATTGGATACGCAGTATTTT. Its protein is CASSQDWSGGELDTQYF.

The chain employs TRBV6-5 and TRBJ2-5, with TRBD2 identical over 8 bases. CDR3 length equals 14 residues. J lost 5 bases, V lost 6 bases, and 8 bases had no gene match. Looked up from germline, CDR1 is MNHEY and CDR2 is SVGAGI. CDR3 coding DNA: TGTGCCAGCAGCTACCGGGGGGGCCTTGAGACCCAGTACTTC. It codes for CASSYRGGLETQYF.

In its sample, this clone was seen a few times. The chain has TRBV12-3 or TRBV12-4 and TRBJ1-2, with 8 nucleotides matching TRBD1. Trimming removed 6 bases from V and 3 bases from J; junction bases left unmatched: 3. This CDR3 is built from 13 residues. DNA of the CDR3: TGTGCCAGCAGCCGACAGGGGTACTATGGCTACACCTTC. Its translation is CASSRQGYYGYTF.

This chain uses TRBV12-3 or TRBV12-4 with TRBJ1-2; D possibly corresponds to TRBD1 (6 bases). The CDR3 has 13 amino acids. The CDR3 bases are TGTGCGTCCGGGACAACGGTTGGCTATGGCTACACCTTC. Its protein is CASGTTVGYGYTF.

Here the CDR3 DNA reads TGTGCCAGCAGCGGGACTGGCGGGGGCAGCTCCTACGAGCAGTACTTC. This gives the protein CASSGTGGGSSYEQYF. The chain uses TRBV9 and TRBJ2-7, with a possible D match to TRBD2 (7 bases). The CDR3 is 16 amino acids. CDR1 is SGDLS and CDR2 is YYNGEE in the germline V gene. V lost 3 bases and J lost 0, with 16 bases in between.

Within the sample, this clone is medium-sized. The chain combines TRBV3-1 (or the pseudogene TRBV3-2) with TRBJ1-3; no firm D call. There are 17 residues in the CDR3. Germline V gene lookup returns CDR1 LGHDT and CDR2 YNNKEL (reference sequence). Trimming removed 1 base from V and 0 bases from J, with 13 bases in between. This CDR3 reads CASSQGFPGDSGNTIYF. CDR3 nucleotides: TGTGCCAGCAGCCAAGGGTTCCCCGGAGACTCTGGAAACACCATATATTTT.

This chain uses TRBV24-1 with TRBJ1-2; D not certain. CDR1 and CDR2 from the germline V gene are KGHDR and SFDVKD. The CDR3 extends over 12 amino acids. Trimming left V 5 bases short and J 8 bases short, with 11 bases between. The CDR3 loop reads CATSVGGGGYTF. The CDR3 DNA reads TGTGCCACCAGTGTGGGCGGAGGAGGCTACACCTTC.

V gene TRBV19 combines with J gene TRBJ1-2; D is ambiguous. The V and J ends lost 2 bases and 0 bases respectively, with 13 bases between them. CDR3 size: 16 residues. The germline V gene has CDR1 LNHDA and CDR2 SQIVND (reference sequence). The CDR3 DNA sequence: TGTGCCAGTAGTATAATGGGGAGAACTGCTAACTATGGCTACACCTTC. It codes for CASSIMGRTANYGYTF.

This clone has just a few counts. The rearrangement joins TRBV9 to TRBJ1-1; the D gene is possibly TRBD1 (6 bases). V was pared by 4 bases and J by 0 bases, with 10 bases between. The CDR3 consists of 14 residues. Germline V gene lookup returns CDR1 SGDLS and CDR2 YYNGEE. CDR3 amino acids: CASSSTGMNTEAFF. Written as DNA, the CDR3 is TGTGCCAGCAGCTCGACAGGTATGAACACTGAAGCTTTCTTT.

J is TRBJ1-3 and V is TRBV19; 8 bases line up with TRBD1. V lost 8 bases, J lost 0 bases, and 3 bases stayed unmatched. This CDR3 has 14 residues. CDR1 is LNHDA, CDR2 SQIVND, per germline (reference sequence). The CDR3 nucleotides are TGTGCCAGTTGGGACAGGATCTCTGGAAACACCATATATTTT. This codes for CASWDRISGNTIYF. Complete variable domain (other parts from reference TRBV19 and TRBJ1-3): DGGITQSPKYLFRKEGQNVTLSCEQNLNHDAMYWYRQDPGQGLRLIYYSQIVNDFQKGDIAEGYSVSREKKESFPLTVTSAQKNPTAFYLCASWDRISGNTIYFGEGSWLTVV.

The V and J genes are TRBV27 and TRBJ1-1; tentatively, D is TRBD1 (5 bases). V shed 8 bases and J shed 5 bases, with 24 bases lying between them. This CDR3 comprises 16 residues. Looked up from germline, CDR1 is MNHEY and CDR2 is SMNVEV (reference sequence). The CDR3 loop is CASREAGKEGGTEAFF. The CDR3 DNA is TGTGCCAGCCGGGAGGCAGGGAAGGAGGGAGGGACTGAAGCTTTCTTT.

The J gene is TRBJ2-7, the V gene TRBV18; 10 positions agree with TRBD2. There are 17 residues in the CDR3. Germline loops: CDR1 KGHSH, CDR2 LQKENI. J lost 2 bases, V lost 3 bases, and 10 bases had no gene match. The CDR3 is CASSPASGGTRTYEQYF. The CDR3 bases are TGTGCCAGCTCACCGGCTAGCGGGGGAACAAGAACCTACGAGCAGTACTTC. The variable domain in full, completed from reference TRBV18 and TRBJ2-7, reads NAGVMQNPRHLVRRRGQEARLRCSPMKGHSHVYWYRQLPEEGLKFMVYLQKENIIDESGMPKERFSAEFPKEGPSILRIQQVVRGDSAAYFCASSPASGGTRTYEQYFGPGTRLTVT.

CDR3 bases: TGTGCCAGTAGTAAGCAGGGTCAAGGCGACGAAAAACTGTTTTTT. Amino acid sequence: CASSKQGQGDEKLFF. This chain joins TRBV19 and TRBJ1-4; possibly TRBD1 for D (5 bases). Germline V gene data show CDR1 as LNHDA and CDR2 as SQIVND (reference sequence). CDR3 length: 15 amino acids. V was pared by 4 bases and J by 8 bases, with 17 bases between.

The chain couples TRBV2 to TRBJ1-5; D is uncertain. This CDR3 region has 12 residues. CDR1 and CDR2 from the germline V gene are SNHLY and FYNNEI. Trimming left V 2 bases short and J 14 bases short, with 13 bases between. The CDR3: CASSEWPGDEHF. CDR3 DNA: TGTGCCAGCAGTGAATGGCCAGGTGACGAGCATTTT.

The chain joins TRBV11-2 to TRBJ1-2, with 8 nucleotides matching TRBD1. The CDR3 has 13 amino acids. The V segment lost 4 bases and the J segment 5 bases; nucleotides outside the gene matches: 3. Germline CDR1 reads SGHAT; CDR2 reads FQNNGV. CDR3 nucleotide sequence: TGTGCCAGCAGCTCCGGACAGGGATATGGCTACACCTTC. Translation gives CASSSGQGYGYTF.

V gene TRBV5-1 combines with J gene TRBJ1-1; TRBD1 matches at 8 bases. CDR3 length equals 16 residues. Unmatched junction bases numbered 15, after V lost 4 bases and J lost 7 bases. CDR1 is SGHRS and CDR2 is YFSETQ in the germline V gene. CDR3 sequence reads: CASSRSPSGGLNEAFF. The CDR3 nucleotides are TGCGCCAGCAGCCGATCGCCGTCAGGGGGCTTGAATGAAGCTTTCTTT.

CDR3 protein: CASSLLASGGIEQFF. CDR3 nucleotides: TGTGCCAGCAGCTTATTGGCTAGCGGGGGGATTGAGCAGTTCTTC. The V and J genes are TRBV11-2 and TRBJ2-1, with 11 bases lining up with TRBD2. This CDR3 comprises 15 residues. V shed 2 bases, J shed 9 bases, and the junction held 6 bases outside the gene matches. Looked up from germline, CDR1 is SGHAT and CDR2 is FQNNGV.

The V and J genes are TRBV7-6 and TRBJ2-7; 9 nucleotides agree with TRBD1. This CDR3 contains 15 residues. The ends lost 7 bases at V and 5 bases at J; junction bases unmatched: 12. The germline V gene encodes CDR1 SGHVS and CDR2 FNYEAQ. CDR3 residues: CASTNSGQGDNEQYF. CDR3 sequence (DNA): TGTGCCAGCACCAACTCGGGACAGGGCGATAACGAGCAGTACTTC.

J is TRBJ1-2 and V is TRBV27; TRBD1 agrees at 7 bases. Germline assignment: CDR1 MNHEY and CDR2 SMNVEV (reference sequence). The CDR3 is 14 amino acids. The V gene end was trimmed by 4 bases and the J gene end by 1 base; junction bases not matched to a gene: 3. The CDR3 here is CASSWTGDNYGYTF. As DNA, the CDR3 is TGTGCCAGCAGTTGGACAGGAGATAACTATGGCTACACCTTC.

A remark on this clone: The junction and the germline gene differ at one end; a read error may be behind it. The V gene is TRBV7-7, the J gene TRBJ2-2, with 9 bases aligning to TRBD1. The CDR3 runs to 14 residues. Germline V gene data show CDR1 as SSHAT and CDR2 as FNYEAQ (reference sequence). The CDR3 sequence: CASSLGTGSGELFF. CDR3 DNA: TGTGCTAGCAGCTTAGGGACAGGGTCCGGGGAGCTGTTTTTT.

The chain couples TRBV4-1 to TRBJ1-1, with 10 bases fitting TRBD1. After removal of 8 bases from V and 0 bases from J, the junction contained 0 bases not matched to a gene. The CDR3 runs 13 residues. Per germline, CDR1 MGHRA and CDR2 YSYEKL. CDR3 residues: CASGTGVNTEAFF. The CDR3 DNA reads TGCGCCAGCGGGACAGGGGTGAACACTGAAGCTTTCTTT.

This chain uses TRBV3-1 (or the pseudogene TRBV3-2) with TRBJ2-5; 7 nucleotides match TRBD2. The V gene end was trimmed by 4 bases and the J gene end by 5 bases; junction bases not matched to a gene: 7. The CDR3 length is 14 residues. Germline V gives CDR1 LGHDT, CDR2 YNNKEL (reference sequence). The CDR3 sequence is CASSRRLASETQYF. The DNA of the CDR3 is TGTGCCAGCAGCCGAAGACTAGCCTCGGAGACCCAGTACTTC.

This clone was counted between two and nine times. J is TRBJ1-4 and V is TRBV7-9; no firm D call. CDR1 and CDR2 (germline): SEHNR, FQNEAQ (reference sequence). Trimming left V 1 base short and J 8 bases short, with 8 bases between. The length of the CDR3 is 13 residues. The CDR3 nucleotides are TGTGCCAGCAGCTTAGGGGCAGCAGAAAAACTGTTTTTT. As protein: CASSLGAAEKLFF.

This clone was counted between two and nine times. A read error may produce the germline difference seen at one junction end. This chain connects TRBV7-7 to TRBJ1-5, with D uncertain. Germline values: CDR1 SSHAT, CDR2 FNYEAQ (reference sequence). The CDR3 is 13 amino acids. The CDR3 spells CASSLTANQPQHF. The CDR3 DNA reads as TGTGCTAGCAGCTTAACAGCTAATCAGCCCCAGCATTTT.